This entry lists 6 T cell receptor beta chains sequenced from one sample in a study of beta chain features in type 1 diabetes. Study results and caveats: All four CD4+ subsets from Type 1 diabetes patients carried moderately but significantly shorter TCRB CDR3s.

These receptors' antigens are unknown. cDNA synthesis used the whole RNA isolate, giving expressed TCRB sequences. Method: immunoSEQ multiplex PCR; TCRdb's copy keeps in-frame clones and lacks some. The sample consists of hundreds of thousands of clones, around 15% of them appearing once. The sample taken for sequencing was naive CD4+ T cells from blood. Every receptor here comes from a man aged 18 to 30 with type 1 diabetes.

This clone was seen a handful of times. This sequence joins TRBV7-8 and TRBJ1-1, with 7 positions matching TRBD1. The CDR3 totals 16 residues. V was pared by 5 bases and J by 1 base, with 10 bases of the junction left unmatched. The germline CDR1 and CDR2 sequences are SGHVS and FQNEAQ. In DNA, the CDR3 is TGTGCCAGCAGCCTCTTCACGGCAGGGGGGAACACTGAAGCTTTCTTT. This codes for CASSLFTAGGNTEAFF.

This clone was seen a handful of times. The genes are TRBV5-1 and TRBJ1-2, with D maybe TRBD1 (6 bases). CDR3 length equals 14 residues. V shed 6 bases and J shed 6 bases, with 18 bases lying between them. Germline CDR1 reads SGHRS; CDR2 reads YFSETQ. The CDR3 DNA sequence: TGCGCCAGCACACATGGACAGACCCTCAATGGCTACACCTTC. Amino acid sequence: CASTHGQTLNGYTF.

The chain carries TRBV5-1 and TRBJ1-2; no clear D. The V end lost 6 bases, the J end lost 1 base, and 7 bases lay between the germline ends. This CDR3 contains 12 residues. Germline values: CDR1 SGHRS, CDR2 YFSETQ. This CDR3 reads CASTPDNYGYTF. The CDR3 DNA reads as TGCGCCAGCACTCCAGATAACTATGGCTACACCTTC. The full variable domain, its missing parts supplied by reference TRBV5-1 and TRBJ1-2, is KAGVTQTPRYLIKTRGQQVTLSCSPISGHRSVSWYQQTPGQGLQFLFEYFSETQRNKGNFPGRFSGRQFSNSRSEMNVSTLELGDSALYLCASTPDNYGYTFGSGTRLTVV.

The chain links TRBV5-4 to TRBJ2-5, with D perhaps matching TRBD2 (7 bases). With 2 bases removed from V and 5 bases from J, the gap between germline ends came to 16 bases. The CDR3 totals 15 residues. Looked up from germline, CDR1 is SGHNT and CDR2 is YYREEE (reference sequence). CDR3 coding DNA: TGTGCCAGCAGCTTAGCCCGGGGGGCCGGGGAGACCCAGTACTTC. It encodes CASSLARGAGETQYF.

The CDR3 loop is CASSLQVNTEAFF. The CDR3 DNA is TGTGCCAGCAGCTTACAAGTGAACACTGAAGCTTTCTTT. The chain has TRBV7-7 and TRBJ1-1, with D unclear. Trimming removed 2 bases at V and 0 bases at J, with 4 bases between. CDR1 and CDR2 (germline): SSHAT, FNYEAQ (reference sequence). The CDR3 runs to 13 residues.

The V gene is TRBV7-6, the J gene TRBJ1-2, with TRBD1 matching 7 bases. CDR3 size: 13 residues. V lost 5 bases to trimming and J lost 4 bases; unmatched junction nucleotides: 4. CDR1 and CDR2 from the germline V gene are SGHVS and FNYEAQ. This CDR3 reads CASSRGQIYGYTF. The CDR3 DNA follows: TGTGCCAGCAGCCGGGGACAGATCTATGGCTACACCTTC.